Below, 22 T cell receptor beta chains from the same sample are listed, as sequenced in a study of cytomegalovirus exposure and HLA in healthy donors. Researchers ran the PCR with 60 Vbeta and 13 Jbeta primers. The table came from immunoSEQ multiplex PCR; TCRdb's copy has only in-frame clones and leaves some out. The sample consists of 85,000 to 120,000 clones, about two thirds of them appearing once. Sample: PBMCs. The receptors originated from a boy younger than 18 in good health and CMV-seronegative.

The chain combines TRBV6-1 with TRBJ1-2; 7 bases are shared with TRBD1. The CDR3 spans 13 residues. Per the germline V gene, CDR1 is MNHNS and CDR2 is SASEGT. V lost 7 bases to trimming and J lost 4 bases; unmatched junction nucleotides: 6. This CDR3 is CASNRDSRYGYTF. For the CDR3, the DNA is TGTGCCAGCAATCGGGACAGCCGCTATGGCTACACCTTC.

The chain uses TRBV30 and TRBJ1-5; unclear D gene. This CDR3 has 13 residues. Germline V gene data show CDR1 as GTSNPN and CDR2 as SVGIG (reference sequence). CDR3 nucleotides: TGTGCATATCAAACATATAGCAATCAGCCCCAGCATTTT. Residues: CAYQTYSNQPQHF. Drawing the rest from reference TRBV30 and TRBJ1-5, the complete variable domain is SQTIHQWPATLVQPVGSPLSLECTVEGTSNPNLYWYRQAAGRGLQLLFYSVGIGQISSEVPQNLSASRPQDRQFILSSKKLLLSDSGFYLCAYQTYSNQPQHFGDGTRLSIL.

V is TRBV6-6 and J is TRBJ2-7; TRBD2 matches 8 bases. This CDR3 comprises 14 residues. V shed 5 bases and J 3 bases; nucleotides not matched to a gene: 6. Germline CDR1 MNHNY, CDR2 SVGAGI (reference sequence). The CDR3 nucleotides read TGTGCCAGCAGTGCCGGACTAGCTATCTACGAGCAGTACTTC. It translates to CASSAGLAIYEQYF.

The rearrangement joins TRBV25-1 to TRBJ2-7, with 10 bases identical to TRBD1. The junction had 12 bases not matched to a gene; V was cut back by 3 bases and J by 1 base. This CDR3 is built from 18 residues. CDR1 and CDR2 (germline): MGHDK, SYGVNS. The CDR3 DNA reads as TGTGCCAGCAGTGATCACTACCTTGGGGACAGGGGTTCCTACGAGCAGTACTTC. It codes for CASSDHYLGDRGSYEQYF.

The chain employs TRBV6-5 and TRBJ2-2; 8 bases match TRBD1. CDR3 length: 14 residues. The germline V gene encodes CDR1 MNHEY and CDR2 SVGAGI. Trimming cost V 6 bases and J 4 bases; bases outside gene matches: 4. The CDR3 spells CASSSGGGTGELFF. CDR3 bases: TGTGCCAGCAGCTCAGGGGGCGGCACCGGGGAGCTGTTTTTT.

Written as DNA, the CDR3 is TGCGCCAGCAGCTTGGACGGGATTAGCAATCAGCCCCAGCATTTT. It codes for CASSLDGISNQPQHF. This chain uses TRBV5-1 with TRBJ1-5, with no clear D. Germline V gene sequence: CDR1 SGHRS, CDR2 YFSETQ. The V and J ends lost 0 bases and 0 bases respectively, with 7 bases between them. The CDR3 extends over 15 amino acids. The whole variable domain, filled in from reference TRBV5-1 and TRBJ1-5, reads KAGVTQTPRYLIKTRGQQVTLSCSPISGHRSVSWYQQTPGQGLQFLFEYFSETQRNKGNFPGRFSGRQFSNSRSEMNVSTLELGDSALYLCASSLDGISNQPQHFGDGTRLSIL.

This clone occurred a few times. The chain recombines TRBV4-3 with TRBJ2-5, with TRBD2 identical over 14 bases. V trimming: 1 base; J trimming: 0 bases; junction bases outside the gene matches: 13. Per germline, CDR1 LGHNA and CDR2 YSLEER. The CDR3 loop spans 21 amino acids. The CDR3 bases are TGCGCCAGCAGCCAAGCTCCGCAGGGGACTAGCGGGGGCCTGTACCAAGAGACCCAGTACTTC. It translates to CASSQAPQGTSGGLYQETQYF.

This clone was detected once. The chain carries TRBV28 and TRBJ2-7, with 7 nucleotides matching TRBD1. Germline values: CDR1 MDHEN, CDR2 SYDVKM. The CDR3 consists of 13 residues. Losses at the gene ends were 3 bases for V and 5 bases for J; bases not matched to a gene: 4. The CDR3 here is CASSFPTGNEQYF. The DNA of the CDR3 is TGTGCCAGCAGTTTCCCGACAGGGAACGAGCAGTACTTC.

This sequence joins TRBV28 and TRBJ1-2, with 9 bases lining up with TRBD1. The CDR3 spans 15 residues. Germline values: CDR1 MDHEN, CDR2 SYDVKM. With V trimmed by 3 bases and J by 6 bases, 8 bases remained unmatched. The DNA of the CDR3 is TGTGCCAGCAGTTTCCGGGACAGGGATATAAATGGCTACACCTTC. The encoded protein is CASSFRDRDINGYTF.

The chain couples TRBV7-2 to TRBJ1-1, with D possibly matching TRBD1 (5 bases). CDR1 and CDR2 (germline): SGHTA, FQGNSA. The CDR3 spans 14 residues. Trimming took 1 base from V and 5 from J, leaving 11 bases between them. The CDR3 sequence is CASSLGQGYTEAFF. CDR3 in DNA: TGTGCCAGCAGCTTAGGCCAGGGCTATACTGAAGCTTTCTTT.

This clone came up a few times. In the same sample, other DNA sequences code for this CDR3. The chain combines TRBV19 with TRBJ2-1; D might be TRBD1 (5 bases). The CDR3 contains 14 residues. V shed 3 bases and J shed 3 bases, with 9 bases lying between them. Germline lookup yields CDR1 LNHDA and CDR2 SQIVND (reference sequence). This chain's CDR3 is CASSIADSYNEQFF. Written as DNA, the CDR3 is TGTGCCAGTAGTATCGCTGACAGCTACAATGAGCAGTTCTTC.

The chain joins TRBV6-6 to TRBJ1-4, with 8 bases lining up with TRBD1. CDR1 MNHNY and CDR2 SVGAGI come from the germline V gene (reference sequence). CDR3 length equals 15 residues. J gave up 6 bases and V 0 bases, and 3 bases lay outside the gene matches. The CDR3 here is CASSYSDRADEKLFF. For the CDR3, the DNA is TGTGCCAGCAGTTACTCGGACAGGGCGGATGAAAAACTGTTTTTT.

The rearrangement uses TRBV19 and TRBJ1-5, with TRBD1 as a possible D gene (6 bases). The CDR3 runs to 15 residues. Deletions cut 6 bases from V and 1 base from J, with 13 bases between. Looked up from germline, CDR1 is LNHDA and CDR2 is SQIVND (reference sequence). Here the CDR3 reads CASRNRDTSNQPQHF. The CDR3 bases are TGTGCCAGTAGGAACCGGGACACGAGCAATCAGCCCCAGCATTTT.

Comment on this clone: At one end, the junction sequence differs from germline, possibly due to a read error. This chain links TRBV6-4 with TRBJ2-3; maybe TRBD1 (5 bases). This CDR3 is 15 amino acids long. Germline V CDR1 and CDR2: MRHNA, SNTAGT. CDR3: CVSSDSKGGTDTQYF. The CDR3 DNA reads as TGTGTCAGCAGTGACTCGAAAGGGGGCACAGATACGCAGTATTTT.

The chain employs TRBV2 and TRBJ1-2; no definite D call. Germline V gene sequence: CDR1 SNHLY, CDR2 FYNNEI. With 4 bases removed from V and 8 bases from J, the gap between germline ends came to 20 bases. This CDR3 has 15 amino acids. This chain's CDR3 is CASSGGAVRVRGYTF. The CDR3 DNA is TGTGCCAGCAGTGGGGGAGCGGTCCGAGTTCGAGGCTACACCTTC.

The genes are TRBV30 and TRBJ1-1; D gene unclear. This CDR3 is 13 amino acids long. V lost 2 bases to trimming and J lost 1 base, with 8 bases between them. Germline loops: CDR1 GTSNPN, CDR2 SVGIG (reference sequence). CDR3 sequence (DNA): TGTGCCTGGAGTACATCTTGGAACACTGAAGCTTTCTTT. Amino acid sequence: CAWSTSWNTEAFF.

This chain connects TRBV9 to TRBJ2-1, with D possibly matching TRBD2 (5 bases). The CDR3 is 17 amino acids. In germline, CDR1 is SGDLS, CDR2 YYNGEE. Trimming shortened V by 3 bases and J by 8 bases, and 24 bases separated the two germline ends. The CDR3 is CASSAHLVFRGADEQFF. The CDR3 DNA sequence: TGTGCCAGCAGCGCCCACTTGGTGTTTCGGGGAGCCGATGAGCAGTTCTTC.

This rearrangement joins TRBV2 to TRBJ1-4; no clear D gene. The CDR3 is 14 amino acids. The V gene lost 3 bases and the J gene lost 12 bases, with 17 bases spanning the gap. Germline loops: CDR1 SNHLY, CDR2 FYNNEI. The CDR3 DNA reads TGTGCCAGCAGTGATCGGTCAATCGCCGTCCAACTGTTTTTT. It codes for CASSDRSIAVQLFF.

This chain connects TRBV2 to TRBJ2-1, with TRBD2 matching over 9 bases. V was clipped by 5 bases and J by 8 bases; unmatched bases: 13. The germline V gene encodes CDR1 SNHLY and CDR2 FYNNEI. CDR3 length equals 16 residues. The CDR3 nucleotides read TGTGCCAGCAGTAAATTTTTAGCGGGAGCCGGATATGAGCAGTTCTTC. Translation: CASSKFLAGAGYEQFF. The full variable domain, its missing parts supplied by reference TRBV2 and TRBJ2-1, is EPEVTQTPSHQVTQMGQEVILRCVPISNHLYFYWYRQILGQKVEFLVSFYNNEISEKSEIFDDQFSVERPDGSNFTLKIRSTKLEDSAMYFCASSKFLAGAGYEQFFGPGTRLTVL.

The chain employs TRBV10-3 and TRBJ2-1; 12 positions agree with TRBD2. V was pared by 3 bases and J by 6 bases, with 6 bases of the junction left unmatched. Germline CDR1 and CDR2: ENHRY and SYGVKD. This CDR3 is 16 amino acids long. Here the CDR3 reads CAISDLAGGPSNEQFF. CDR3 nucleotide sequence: TGTGCCATCAGTGATCTAGCGGGGGGGCCAAGCAATGAGCAGTTCTTC.

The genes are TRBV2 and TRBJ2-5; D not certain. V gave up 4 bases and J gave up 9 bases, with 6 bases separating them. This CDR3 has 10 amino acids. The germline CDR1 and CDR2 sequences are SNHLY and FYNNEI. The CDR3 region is CASSVLAQYF. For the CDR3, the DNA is TGTGCCAGCAGTGTCCTAGCCCAGTACTTC. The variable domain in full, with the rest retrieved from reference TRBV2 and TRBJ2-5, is EPEVTQTPSHQVTQMGQEVILRCVPISNHLYFYWYRQILGQKVEFLVSFYNNEISEKSEIFDDQFSVERPDGSNFTLKIRSTKLEDSAMYFCASSVLAQYFGPGTRLLVL.

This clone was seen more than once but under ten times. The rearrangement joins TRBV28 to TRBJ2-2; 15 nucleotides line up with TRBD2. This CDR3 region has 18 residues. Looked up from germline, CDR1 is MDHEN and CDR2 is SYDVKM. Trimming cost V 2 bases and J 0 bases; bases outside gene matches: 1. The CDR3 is CASSLRTSGRANTGELFF. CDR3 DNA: TGTGCCAGCAGTTTAAGGACTAGCGGGAGGGCGAACACCGGGGAGCTGTTTTTT.